Listed here are 12 T cell receptor beta chains from one sample, sequenced in a study of control samples from healthy donors and cancer patients. Produced via immunoSEQ multiplex PCR; TCRdb's table is partial and in-frame only. The sample includes roughly 200,000 clones. The sample consisted of blood. These receptors all come from a woman in her thirties in good health.

The chain carries TRBV5-1 and TRBJ1-4, with unresolved D. CDR3 length: 17 residues. Germline lookup yields CDR1 SGHRS and CDR2 YFSETQ. Deletions cut 3 bases from V and 0 bases from J, with 15 bases between. The CDR3 loop reads CASSYEEAATTNEKLFF. CDR3 in DNA: TGCGCCAGCAGCTACGAAGAGGCAGCCACAACTAATGAAAAACTGTTTTTT. Complete variable domain (other parts from reference TRBV5-1 and TRBJ1-4): KAGVTQTPRYLIKTRGQQVTLSCSPISGHRSVSWYQQTPGQGLQFLFEYFSETQRNKGNFPGRFSGRQFSNSRSEMNVSTLELGDSALYLCASSYEEAATTNEKLFFGSGTQLSVL.

This CDR3 is CASSPLAGYSYEQYF. The CDR3 nucleotides are TGTGCCAGCAGCCCACTTGCGGGGTACTCCTACGAGCAGTACTTC. This rearrangement joins TRBV11-2 to TRBJ2-7; tentative D call: TRBD2 (6 bases). CDR3 length: 15 residues. Trimming left V 5 bases short and J 0 bases short, with 14 bases between. Germline V gene sequence: CDR1 SGHAT, CDR2 FQNNGV.

The CDR3 loop is CASSNVQGHGYTF. DNA of the CDR3: TGTGCCAGCAGCAACGTCCAGGGGCATGGCTACACCTTC. The genes are TRBV9 and TRBJ1-2; perhaps TRBD1 as D (6 bases). The CDR3 contains 13 residues. Trimming took 4 bases from V and 6 from J, leaving 13 bases between them. In germline, CDR1 is SGDLS, CDR2 YYNGEE.

The genes are TRBV27 and TRBJ1-2, with a tentative D call TRBD1 (5 bases). Germline assignment: CDR1 MNHEY and CDR2 SMNVEV (reference sequence). V was trimmed by 4 bases and J by 0 bases, leaving 9 bases between them. The length of the CDR3 is 14 residues. The CDR3 loop is CASSYGASNYGYTF. In DNA form, the CDR3 reads TGTGCCAGCAGTTACGGGGCCTCTAACTATGGCTACACCTTC.

The chain carries TRBV7-2 and TRBJ1-5, with D uncertain. Trimming cost V 1 base and J 6 bases, with 7 bases left between them. This CDR3 has 13 amino acids. Per germline, CDR1 SGHTA and CDR2 FQGNSA. The CDR3 spells CASSLGWRQPQHF. The CDR3 DNA sequence: TGTGCCAGCAGCTTAGGTTGGCGTCAGCCCCAGCATTTT.

The chain has TRBV24-1 and TRBJ1-4; 7 nucleotides match TRBD1. The CDR3 loop spans 15 amino acids. J lost 8 bases, V lost 3 bases, and 8 bases had no gene match. The germline gives CDR1 KGHDR, CDR2 SFDVKD. The CDR3 spells CATSDSRDRREKLFF. The CDR3, as DNA: TGTGCCACCAGTGATAGCCGGGACAGACGGGAAAAACTGTTTTTT.

The chain combines TRBV3-1 (or the pseudogene TRBV3-2) with TRBJ1-4; 7 bases align to TRBD1. Germline V gene sequence: CDR1 LGHDT, CDR2 YNNKEL (reference sequence). The CDR3 covers 16 residues. V shed 1 base and J 4 bases; nucleotides not matched to a gene: 6. CDR3 sequence (DNA): TGTGCCAGCAGCCAAGGACAGGGTACCTATAATGAAAAACTGTTTTTT. It encodes CASSQGQGTYNEKLFF.

The gene calls are TRBV11-2 and TRBJ2-2; 9 positions match TRBD2. Trimming at V came to 2 bases and at J to 4 bases, leaving 2 bases not matched to a gene. The CDR3 runs 15 residues. CDR1 SGHAT and CDR2 FQNNGV come from the germline V gene. The CDR3 spells CASSLKRGATGELFF. The CDR3 region has the DNA TGTGCCAGCAGCTTAAAGCGGGGGGCCACCGGGGAGCTGTTTTTT.

This rearrangement joins TRBV6-5 to TRBJ1-2, with TRBD1 matching over 8 bases. CDR1 and CDR2 from the germline V gene are MNHEY and SVGAGI. V dropped 4 bases and J dropped 4; count of bases not matched to a gene: 2. This CDR3 is built from 13 residues. CDR3 nucleotide sequence: TGTGCCAGCAGTTTCACAGGGGGCTATGGCTACACCTTC. Encoded protein: CASSFTGGYGYTF.

The V and J genes are TRBV2 and TRBJ2-3; 11 positions match TRBD2. The V gene end was trimmed by 8 bases and the J gene end by 0 bases; junction bases not matched to a gene: 7. Per germline, CDR1 SNHLY and CDR2 FYNNEI. CDR3 length equals 16 residues. CDR3 nucleotide sequence: TGTGCCAGCCCCGGCCGACTAGCGGGAAGCACAGATACGCAGTATTTT. Protein product: CASPGRLAGSTDTQYF.

With regard to this clone: Other DNA variants within this sample encode the same CDR3. The V gene is TRBV27, the J gene TRBJ1-1; D is undetermined. CDR1 is MNHEY, CDR2 SMNVEV, per germline (reference sequence). Between the trimmed V and J ends, which lost 3 bases and 1 base, there was a span of 6 bases. CDR3 length: 13 residues. The DNA for the CDR3 is TGTGCCAGCAGTTTGGGCCGGAACACTGAAGCTTTCTTT. Protein sequence: CASSLGRNTEAFF.

This rearrangement joins TRBV5-4 to TRBJ2-5; D may be TRBD2 (6 bases). The CDR3 is 13 amino acids. V lost 4 bases and J lost 5, with 12 bases in between. Germline V gene lookup returns CDR1 SGHNT and CDR2 YYREEE (reference sequence). The CDR3, as DNA: TGTGCCAGCAGCCAGACGGCGGGGGAGACCCAGTACTTC. It specifies CASSQTAGETQYF.